A selection of T cell receptor beta chains follows, all from one sample in a study of OX40 agonist ivuxolimab in advanced cancers. The table came from immunoSEQ multiplex PCR; TCRdb's copy has only in-frame clones and leaves some out. The sample holds 15,000 to 20,000 clones, 86% seen once. The material sequenced was CD4+ or CD8+ T cells sorted from blood, taken in a trial of the OX40 agonist ivuxolimab. All receptors derive from an adult with an advanced solid tumor such as melanoma, head and neck, liver or kidney cancer. The CDR3 runs from the conserved cysteine through the conserved F or W. A D gene is named only where the DNA matches it firmly. Size values are once, few and many counts, or a class for expanded clones, and some rows have none.

V gene	J gene	D gene	clone size	CDR3 DNA	CDR3 protein
TRBV7-6	TRBJ2-1	NA	NA	TGTGCCAGCAGCTTTGGGCGGGCGCCTTCCTACAATGAGCAGTTCTTC	CASSFGRAPSYNEQFF
TRBV11-2	TRBJ2-5	TRBD2	NA	TGTGCCAGCAGCTTAGATCGGAGCGGGAGTTGGGAGACCCAGTACTTC	CASSLDRSGSWETQYF
TRBV7-9	TRBJ2-5	NA	NA	TGTGCCAGCAGCTTCGGCGAGACCCAGTACTTC	CASSFGETQYF
TRBV9	TRBJ1-4	NA	NA	TGTGCCAGCAGCCCACGAGGGGACATCTATGAAAAACTGTTTTTT	CASSPRGDIYEKLFF
TRBV30	TRBJ2-1	NA	NA	TGTGCCTGGAGCGCCCATCAGCGTAATGAGCAGTTCTTC	CAWSAHQRNEQFF
TRBV7-2	TRBJ2-4	TRBD1	NA	TGTGCCAGCAGCTCTGCGGGACAGGGGGAAAACATTCAGTACTTC	CASSSAGQGENIQYF
TRBV21-1	TRBJ2-1	NA	NA	TGTGCCAGCAGCAATCAGACAACAGCGGGAGGGCCCTTTACCGGTGAGCAGTTCTTC	CASSNQTTAGGPFTGEQFF
TRBV18	TRBJ2-7	NA	NA	TGTGCCAGCTCACCCACGGACAGTTTCTACGAGCAGTACTTC	CASSPTDSFYEQYF
TRBV6-6	TRBJ2-1	TRBD2	few	TGTGCCAGCACTCCAGGCGGGAGGGCCGCTGAGCAGTTCTTC	CASTPGGRAAEQFF
TRBV12-2	TRBJ2-5	NA	NA	TGTGCAAGTCGCTTAGCGTATGGCGGGATCGGGACCCAGTACTTC	CASRLAYGGIGTQYF
TRBV6-6	TRBJ2-7	NA	few	TGTGCCAGCAGTAAGGGACAAAGCTACGAGCAGTACTTC	CASSKGQSYEQYF
TRBV2	TRBJ2-4	NA	NA	TGTGCCAGCAGTGGTAATTTAGGACAACGAAACATTCAGTACTTC	CASSGNLGQRNIQYF
TRBV5-4	TRBJ2-3	TRBD2	NA	TGTGCCAGCAGCCCCGGGGGGGGAGGGTACACAGATACGCAGTATTTT	CASSPGGGGYTDTQYF
TRBV2	TRBJ2-4	NA	NA	TGTGCCAGCAGCCGGATTGAAAACATTCAGTACTTC	CASSRIENIQYF
TRBV19	TRBJ2-1	TRBD2	few	TGTGCCAGTACCCAAGGAGGCGGGAGGGTGTATGAGCAGTTCTTC	CASTQGGGRVYEQFF
TRBV5-4	TRBJ2-2	NA	NA	TGTGCCAGCAGCTTGCGGTTCTACGGAAACACCGGGGAGCTGTTTTTT	CASSLRFYGNTGELFF
TRBV5-4	TRBJ1-4	TRBD1	once	TGTGCCAGCAGCCTCTGGACAGGGGGCGGCGGTAATGAAAAACTGTTTTTT	CASSLWTGGGGNEKLFF
TRBV4-3	TRBJ1-4	NA	NA	TGCGCCAGCAGCCGATCACCGGGGCTTAATGAAAAACTGTTTTTT	CASSRSPGLNEKLFF
TRBV25-1	TRBJ2-1	NA	NA	TGTGCCAGCACTTCCGGGGACCCATATCCCAATGAGCAGTTCTTC	CASTSGDPYPNEQFF
TRBV7-9	TRBJ2-1	NA	NA	TGTGCCAGCAGCCCAGCGAGTTACAATGAGCAGTTCTTC	CASSPASYNEQFF
TRBV28	TRBJ1-5	TRBD1	NA	TGTGCCAGCAGTTTAAACGGCAGGGGGTACAATCAGCCCCAGCATTTT	CASSLNGRGYNQPQHF
TRBV19	TRBJ2-1	TRBD1	NA	TGTGCCAGCAACACAGGGGTGCCTAACAATGAGCAGTTCTTC	CASNTGVPNNEQFF
TRBV29-1	TRBJ1-5	NA	NA	TGCAGCGTTCGACAGCCCAATCAGCCCCAGCATTTT	CSVRQPNQPQHF
TRBV5-6	TRBJ2-1	NA	NA	TGTGCCAGCAGCCTCGGGGCCTTACCCTACAATGAGCAGTTCTTC	CASSLGALPYNEQFF
TRBV5-5	TRBJ1-4	NA	NA	TGTGCCAGCAGCCAAACAGGGACAACTAATGAAAAACTGTTTTTT	CASSQTGTTNEKLFF
TRBV19	TRBJ2-1	TRBD2	NA	TGTGCCAGTAGTGGGGGTAGCGGGAGAAACAATGAGCAGTTCTTC	CASSGGSGRNNEQFF
TRBV7-3	TRBJ2-5	TRBD2	NA	TGTGCCAGCAGCAAGACTAGCGGGAGTCGGTCGGAGACCCAGTACTTC	CASSKTSGSRSETQYF
TRBV14	TRBJ2-1	NA	NA	TGTGCCAGCAGCTTCCACGAGACGGGTGAGCAGTTCTTC	CASSFHETGEQFF
TRBV5-1	TRBJ2-1	NA	once	TGCGCCAGCAGCTTGACAGATCCTTCCTACAATGAGCAGTTCTTC	CASSLTDPSYNEQFF
TRBV30	TRBJ1-5	TRBD1	NA	TGTGCCTTGCGGGACAGCCCTTATCAGCCCCAGCATTTT	CALRDSPYQPQHF
TRBV7-9	TRBJ1-5	NA	NA	TGTGCCAGCAGCCGGGCCATGGGTCAGCCCCAGCATTTT	CASSRAMGQPQHF
TRBV28	TRBJ2-7	TRBD2	NA	TGTGCCAGCACCGGAAGGACTAGCGCGAGCTACGAGCAGTACTTC	CASTGRTSASYEQYF
TRBV6-1	TRBJ2-1	TRBD1	NA	TGTGCCAGCAGTGAATGGGGGACAGGGGGCAGGGAGCAGTTCTTC	CASSEWGTGGREQFF
TRBV7-9	TRBJ2-3	NA	NA	TGTGCCAGCAGCTTAGAAGGGGGGACAGATACGCAGTATTTT	CASSLEGGTDTQYF
TRBV5-4	TRBJ2-2	NA	NA	TGTGCCAGCAGCTTGGTCGGCGTGGGGGAGCTGTTTTTT	CASSLVGVGELFF
TRBV10-3	TRBJ2-5	TRBD1	NA	TGTGCCATCGGGACAGCACAAGAGACCCAGTACTTC	CAIGTAQETQYF
TRBV18	TRBJ1-5	NA	once	TGTGCCAGCTCACCAACTTATAGCAATCAGCCCCAGCATTTT	CASSPTYSNQPQHF
TRBV11-3	TRBJ2-1	NA	NA	TGTGCCAGCAGCTTACGGGGGTCCTACAATGAGCAGTTCTTC	CASSLRGSYNEQFF
TRBV7-2	TRBJ2-1	TRBD2	NA	TGTGCCAGCAGCCCCGGACTAGCGGGGCATGAGCAGTTCTTC	CASSPGLAGHEQFF
TRBV4-1	TRBJ2-5	NA	NA	TGCGCCAGCAGCCAAGATACATGGGGGACCCAAGAGACCCAGTACTTC	CASSQDTWGTQETQYF
TRBV7-8	TRBJ2-1	NA	NA	TGTGCCAGCAGCTTTGGACAGCGAGAGCAGTTCTTC	CASSFGQREQFF
TRBV7-9	TRBJ2-7	NA	NA	TGTGCCAGCAGCCGCATTATCTACGAGCAGTACTTC	CASSRIIYEQYF
TRBV25-1	TRBJ2-7	NA	once	TGTGCCACCACGAAGACAGGCTCCTACGAGCAGTACTTC	CATTKTGSYEQYF
TRBV12-5	TRBJ2-7	NA	NA	TGTGCTAGTGGTTTGGCCACCGGGACAACCTACGAGCAGTACTTC	CASGLATGTTYEQYF
TRBV19	TRBJ1-1	NA	few	TGTGCCAGTAGTTGGTCGATCGGTGAAGCTTTCTTT	CASSWSIGEAFF
TRBV18	TRBJ2-3	TRBD2	NA	TGTGCCAGCTCATTTCTAGCGGGAGGGTCAGATACGCAGTATTTT	CASSFLAGGSDTQYF
TRBV10-2	TRBJ2-1	TRBD2	NA	TGCGCCAGCAGTGAGATGATGAGCGGGAGGATCAACAATGAGCAGTTCTTC	CASSEMMSGRINNEQFF
TRBV11-2	TRBJ2-1	NA	NA	TGTGCCAGCAGCTTAGGGCAGGGTAACTACAATGAGCAGTTCTTC	CASSLGQGNYNEQFF
TRBV6-5	TRBJ2-3	TRBD2	once	TGTGCCAGCGGGTGGCCTATTAGCGGGAGAGCGGCCATCGATTTT	CASGWPISGRAAIDF
TRBV27	TRBJ1-5	NA	NA	TGTGCCAGCAGTCCCGTTGCAGGGATCCCTATCAGCAATCAGCCCCAGCATTTT	CASSPVAGIPISNQPQHF
TRBV5-1	TRBJ2-7	TRBD2	NA	TGCGCCAGCAGCACAAGCGGGAGTGGCTCCTACGAGCAGTACTTC	CASSTSGSGSYEQYF
TRBV2	TRBJ2-3	NA	NA	TGTGCCAGCGGAATAGCGCCTGAGGAGAGCACAGATACGCAGTATTTT	CASGIAPEESTDTQYF
TRBV7-3	TRBJ1-5	TRBD1	NA	TGTGCCAGCAGCTTAACAGCAGGGGGTTTCACTAGCAATCAGCCCCAGCATTTT	CASSLTAGGFTSNQPQHF
TRBV19	TRBJ2-7	TRBD2	few	TGTGCCAGTAGTGCCCCGGGACTAGCTTCCGAGCAGTACTTC	CASSAPGLASEQYF
TRBV18	TRBJ1-1	TRBD1	NA	TGTGCCAGCTCACCGCCGACAGGGGGCGCGGCTTTCTTT	CASSPPTGGAAFF
TRBV25-1	TRBJ2-7	NA	NA	TGTGCCAGCAGTCAAACTTACGGGCAGTACTTC	CASSQTYGQYF
TRBV5-1	TRBJ2-7	NA	NA	TGCGCCAGCAGCTTGGCCGGACTAGGGGGCGAGCAGTACTTC	CASSLAGLGGEQYF